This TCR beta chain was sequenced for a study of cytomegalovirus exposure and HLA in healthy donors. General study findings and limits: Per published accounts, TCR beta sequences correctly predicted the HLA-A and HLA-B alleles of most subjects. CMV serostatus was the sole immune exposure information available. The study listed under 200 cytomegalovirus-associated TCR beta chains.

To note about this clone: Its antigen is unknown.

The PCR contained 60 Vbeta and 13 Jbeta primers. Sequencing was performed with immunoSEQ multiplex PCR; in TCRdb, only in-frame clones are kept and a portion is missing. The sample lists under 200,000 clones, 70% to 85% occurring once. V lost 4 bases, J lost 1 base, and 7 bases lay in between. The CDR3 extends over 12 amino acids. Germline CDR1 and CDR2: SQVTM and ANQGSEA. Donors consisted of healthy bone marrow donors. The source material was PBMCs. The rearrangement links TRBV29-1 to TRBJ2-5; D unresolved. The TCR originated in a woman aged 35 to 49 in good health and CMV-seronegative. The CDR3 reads CSVGGLQETQYF. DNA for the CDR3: TGCAGCGTTGGTGGCCTCCAAGAGACCCAGTACTTC.